Presented here are 13 T cell receptor beta chains from one specimen sequenced in a study of T cells after yellow fever vaccination. TCRdb passed the 5' RACE reads through MiXCR, listing each CDR3 protein once. Of around 260,000 distinct CDR3 sequences detected, around 4.9% appear once; the ten largest clones hold around 3.5%. Sample: CD4+ T cells sorted from PBMCs, taken on the day of the yellow fever booster vaccination. The origin of the receptors is a man between 18 and 29 years old who received the YFV17D yellow fever vaccine.

The sample holds a few counts of this clonotype. The V call is TRBV19, the J call TRBJ2-5; 7 bases map to TRBD1. The CDR3 consists of 15 residues. The germline V gene encodes CDR1 LNHDA and CDR2 SQIVND (reference sequence). V lost 5 bases to trimming and J lost 5 bases; unmatched junction nucleotides: 11. The chain's CDR3 is CASSPLNRGRETQYF. The CDR3 nucleotides read TGTGCCAGTAGTCCTCTCAACAGGGGACGGGAGACCCAGTACTTC.

At least ten counts were recorded for this clonotype. The chain couples TRBV4-2 to TRBJ1-1; D remains ambiguous. The CDR3 has 13 amino acids. The V and J ends lost 0 bases and 11 bases respectively, with 13 bases between them. Per germline, CDR1 LGHNA and CDR2 YNFKEQ. The CDR3 protein is CASSQERGIGAFF. In DNA form, the CDR3 reads TGTGCCAGCAGCCAAGAACGAGGGATCGGGGCTTTCTTT.

This clonotype was found many times. V and J are TRBV23-1 and TRBJ2-5, with 7 bases matching TRBD1. TRBV23-1 is flagged as an ORF with uncertain function. The CDR3 spans 15 residues. In nucleotides, the CDR3 is TGCGCAGTGGTCCTCGTTGGCAGGGGGCAAGAGACCCAGTACTTC. It translates to CAVVLVGRGQETQYF.

This chain links TRBV5-1 with TRBJ1-6; a weak D match, TRBD1 (5 bases). Germline CDR1 and CDR2: SGHRS and YFSETQ. The V end was cut by 7 bases, the J end by 9 bases, with 17 bases between. This CDR3 spans 14 amino acids. In nucleotides, the CDR3 is TGCGCCAGCTGTCCCGATGTGGGGGGTTCACCCCTCCACTTT. Protein product: CASCPDVGGSPLHF. Using reference TRBV5-1 and TRBJ1-6 for the parts outside the CDR3, the full variable domain is KAGVTQTPRYLIKTRGQQVTLSCSPISGHRSVSWYQQTPGQGLQFLFEYFSETQRNKGNFPGRFSGRQFSNSRSEMNVSTLELGDSALYLCASCPDVGGSPLHFGNGTRLTVT.

This clonotype was counted many times. This sequence joins TRBV10-3 and TRBJ2-2, with a weak D call TRBD2 (5 bases). The ends were cut back, 3 bases at V and 5 bases at J, with 7 bases in the middle. The germline V gene has CDR1 ENHRY and CDR2 SYGVKD. The CDR3 has 13 amino acids. The CDR3 region has the DNA TGTGCCATCAGTGAACGGGAAACCGGGGAGCTGTTTTTT. This gives the protein CAISERETGELFF.

V is TRBV7-9 and J is TRBJ1-1; 7 bases agree with TRBD1. Germline assignment: CDR1 SEHNR and CDR2 FQNEAQ (reference sequence). The V segment lost 2 bases and the J segment 6 bases; nucleotides outside the gene matches: 3. The CDR3 totals 13 residues. The chain's CDR3 is CASSLKGAPEAFF. CDR3 nucleotide sequence: TGTGCCAGCAGCTTAAAGGGGGCCCCTGAAGCTTTCTTT.

This clonotype was found a few times. The genes are TRBV19 and TRBJ1-1; D unclear. The germline V and J ends were trimmed by 11 bases and 1 base, with 8 bases remaining between them. The CDR3 runs to 11 residues. Looked up from germline, CDR1 is LNHDA and CDR2 is SQIVND (reference sequence). CDR3: CAGEGNTEAFF. In DNA, the CDR3 is TGTGCCGGGGAGGGGAACACTGAAGCTTTCTTT.

This clonotype was detected only a few times. The rearrangement joins TRBV5-1 to TRBJ2-1; the D gene is possibly TRBD1 (6 bases). The CDR3 is 15 amino acids. From germline, CDR1 is SGHRS and CDR2 YFSETQ. V was pared by 0 bases and J by 2 bases, with 9 bases between. The CDR3 sequence: CASSLVSGAYNEQFF. The DNA for the CDR3 is TGCGCCAGCAGCTTGGTTTCAGGGGCCTACAATGAGCAGTTCTTC.

V is TRBV6-6 and J is TRBJ1-1, with 9 nucleotides matching TRBD1. Germline CDR1 MNHNY, CDR2 SVGAGI (reference sequence). The CDR3 consists of 13 residues. Trimming took 11 bases from V and 5 from J; bases not matched to a gene: 9. CDR3 sequence: CAGQTGGRTEAFF. The CDR3 DNA sequence: TGTGCCGGACAGACAGGGGGACGGACTGAAGCTTTCTTT.

The table lists this clonotype with a few counts. The chain recombines TRBV30 with TRBJ1-6; D not resolved. Per the germline V gene, CDR1 is GTSNPN and CDR2 is SVGIG (reference sequence). Trimming removed 1 base at V and 14 bases at J, with 12 bases between. The CDR3 loop spans 12 amino acids. The chain's CDR3 is CAWSGGPRTLHF. The CDR3 DNA reads TGTGCCTGGAGTGGAGGGCCCAGAACCCTCCACTTT.

This clonotype was counted only a few times. The J gene is TRBJ2-1, the V gene TRBV11-2; 13 bases map to TRBD2. Trimming cost V 8 bases and J 4 bases; bases outside gene matches: 5. The CDR3 runs 15 residues. Germline values: CDR1 SGHAT, CDR2 FQNNGV. CDR3 region: CASGSGLAGYNEQFF. Here the CDR3 DNA reads TGTGCCAGCGGGTCGGGACTAGCGGGGTACAATGAGCAGTTCTTC.

The chain employs TRBV18 and TRBJ2-7, with D perhaps being TRBD1 or TRBD2 (5 bases each). This CDR3 comprises 13 residues. V lost 3 bases to trimming and J lost 3 bases, with 9 bases between them. Germline V gene lookup returns CDR1 KGHSH and CDR2 LQKENI. CDR3 amino acids: CASSPGASYEQYV. CDR3 bases: TGTGCCAGCTCACCCGGGGCCAGCTACGAGCAGTACGTC.

This clonotype was recorded many times. The gene calls are TRBV7-8 and TRBJ2-1, with 11 bases matching TRBD2. Germline V gene sequence: CDR1 SGHVS, CDR2 FQNEAQ. The CDR3 extends over 14 amino acids. The trim removed 6 bases at V and 9 bases at J, leaving 7 bases unmatched. CDR3 sequence (DNA): TGTGCCAGCAGGCCTACTAGCGGGGGTTTTGAGCAGTTCTTC. Protein sequence: CASRPTSGGFEQFF. The full variable domain, rest sourced from reference TRBV7-8 and TRBJ2-1, is GAGVSQSPRYKVAKRGQDVALRCDPISGHVSLFWYQQALGQGPEFLTYFQNEAQLDKSGLPSDRFFAERPEGSVSTLKIQRTQQEDSAVYLCASRPTSGGFEQFFGPGTRLTVL.